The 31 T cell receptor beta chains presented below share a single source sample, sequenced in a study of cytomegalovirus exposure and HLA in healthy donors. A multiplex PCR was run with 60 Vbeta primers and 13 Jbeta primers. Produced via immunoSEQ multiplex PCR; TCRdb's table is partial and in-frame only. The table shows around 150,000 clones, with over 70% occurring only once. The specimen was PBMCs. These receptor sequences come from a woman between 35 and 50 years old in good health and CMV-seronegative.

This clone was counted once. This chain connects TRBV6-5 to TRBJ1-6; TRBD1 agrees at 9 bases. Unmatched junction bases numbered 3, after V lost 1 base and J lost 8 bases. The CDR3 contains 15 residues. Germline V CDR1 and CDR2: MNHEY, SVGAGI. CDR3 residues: CASSYFTGGDSPLHF. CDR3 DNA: TGTGCCAGCAGTTACTTTACAGGGGGCGATTCACCCCTCCACTTT.

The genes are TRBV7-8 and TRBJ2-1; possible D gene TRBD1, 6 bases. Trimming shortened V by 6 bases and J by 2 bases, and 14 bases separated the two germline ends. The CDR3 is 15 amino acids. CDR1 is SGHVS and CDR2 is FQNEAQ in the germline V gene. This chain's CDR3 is CASRKSRQAYNEQFF. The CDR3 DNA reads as TGTGCCAGCAGGAAGTCGAGACAGGCCTACAATGAGCAGTTCTTC.

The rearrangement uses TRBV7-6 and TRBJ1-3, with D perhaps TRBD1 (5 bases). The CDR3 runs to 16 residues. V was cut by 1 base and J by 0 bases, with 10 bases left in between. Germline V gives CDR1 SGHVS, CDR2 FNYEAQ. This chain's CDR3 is CASSLGTSSSGNTIYF. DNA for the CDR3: TGTGCCAGCAGCTTAGGGACATCGAGCTCTGGAAACACCATATATTTT. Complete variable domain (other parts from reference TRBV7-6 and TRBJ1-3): GAGVSQSPRYKVTKRGQDVALRCDPISGHVSLYWYRQALGQGPEFLTYFNYEAQQDKSGLPNDRFSAERPEGSISTLTIQRTEQRDSAMYRCASSLGTSSSGNTIYFGEGSWLTVV.

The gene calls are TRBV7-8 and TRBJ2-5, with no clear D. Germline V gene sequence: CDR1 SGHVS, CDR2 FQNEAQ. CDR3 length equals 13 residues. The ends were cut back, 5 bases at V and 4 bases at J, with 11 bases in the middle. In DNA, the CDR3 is TGTGCCAGCAGCCCTCGGGTCAGAGAGACCCAGTACTTC. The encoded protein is CASSPRVRETQYF.

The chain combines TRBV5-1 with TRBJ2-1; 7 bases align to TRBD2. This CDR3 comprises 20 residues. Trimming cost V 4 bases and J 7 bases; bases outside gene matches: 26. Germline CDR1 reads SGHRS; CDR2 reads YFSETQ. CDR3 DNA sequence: TGCGCCAGCAGCCCTAACCCGACACTAGCGCAATACCCTTCGAGGAATGAGCAGTTCTTC. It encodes CASSPNPTLAQYPSRNEQFF.

The CDR3 nucleotides are TGTGCCAGCGGGCGGACGGACAATACGCCTCTCCAGTACTTC. As protein: CASGRTDNTPLQYF. V is TRBV7-2 and J is TRBJ2-5, with D possibly being TRBD1 (5 bases). The germline V and J ends were trimmed by 8 bases and 10 bases, with 23 bases remaining between them. This CDR3 region has 14 residues. The germline CDR1 and CDR2 sequences are SGHTA and FQGNSA.

The CDR3 region has the DNA TGTGCCAGCAGCCCCCGACAGGGGCCCTATGGCTACACCTTC. Translating it yields CASSPRQGPYGYTF. This chain links TRBV7-2 with TRBJ1-2, with 8 bases identical to TRBD1. Trimming at V came to 5 bases and at J to 4 bases, leaving 6 bases not matched to a gene. Germline V gene sequence: CDR1 SGHTA, CDR2 FQGNSA. The CDR3 loop spans 14 amino acids.

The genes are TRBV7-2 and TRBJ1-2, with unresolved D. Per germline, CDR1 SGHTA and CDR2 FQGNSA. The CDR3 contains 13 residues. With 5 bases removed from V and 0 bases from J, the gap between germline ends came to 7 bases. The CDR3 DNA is TGTGCCAGCAGCCGAGTCCCTAACTATGGCTACACCTTC. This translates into CASSRVPNYGYTF.

The CDR3 reads CASSLGTSGNEQYF. The CDR3 DNA sequence: TGTGCCAGTAGCCTCGGGACTAGCGGGAACGAGCAGTACTTC. The rearrangement links TRBV19 to TRBJ2-7, with TRBD2 identical over 13 bases. CDR3 length equals 14 residues. CDR1 LNHDA and CDR2 SQIVND come from the germline V gene (reference sequence). V lost 6 bases, J lost 5 bases, and 4 bases stayed unmatched.

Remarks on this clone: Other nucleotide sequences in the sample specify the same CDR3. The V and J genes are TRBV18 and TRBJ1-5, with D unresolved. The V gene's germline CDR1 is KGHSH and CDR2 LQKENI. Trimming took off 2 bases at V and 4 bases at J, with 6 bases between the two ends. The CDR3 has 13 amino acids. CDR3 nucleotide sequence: TGTGCCAGCTCACCAGCCGGTAATCAGCCCCAGCATTTT. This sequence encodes CASSPAGNQPQHF. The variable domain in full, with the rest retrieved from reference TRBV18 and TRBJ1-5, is NAGVMQNPRHLVRRRGQEARLRCSPMKGHSHVYWYRQLPEEGLKFMVYLQKENIIDESGMPKERFSAEFPKEGPSILRIQQVVRGDSAAYFCASSPAGNQPQHFGDGTRLSIL.

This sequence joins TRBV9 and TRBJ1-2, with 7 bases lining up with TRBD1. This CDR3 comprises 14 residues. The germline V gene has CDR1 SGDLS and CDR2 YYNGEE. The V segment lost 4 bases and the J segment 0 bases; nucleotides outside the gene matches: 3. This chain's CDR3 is CASSKGQSNYGYTF. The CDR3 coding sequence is TGTGCCAGCAGCAAGGGACAGTCTAACTATGGCTACACCTTC. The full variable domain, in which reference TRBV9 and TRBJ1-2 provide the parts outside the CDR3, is DSGVTQTPKHLITATGQRVTLRCSPRSGDLSVYWYQQSLDQGLQFLIQYYNGEERAKGNILERFSAQQFPDLHSELNLSSLELGDSALYFCASSKGQSNYGYTFGSGTRLTVV.

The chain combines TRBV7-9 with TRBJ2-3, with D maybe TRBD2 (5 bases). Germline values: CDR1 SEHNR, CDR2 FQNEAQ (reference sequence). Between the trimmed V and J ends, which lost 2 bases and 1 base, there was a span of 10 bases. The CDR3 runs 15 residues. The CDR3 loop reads CASSLKRSGTDTQYF. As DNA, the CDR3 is TGTGCCAGCAGCTTAAAGCGGAGCGGCACAGATACGCAGTATTTT.

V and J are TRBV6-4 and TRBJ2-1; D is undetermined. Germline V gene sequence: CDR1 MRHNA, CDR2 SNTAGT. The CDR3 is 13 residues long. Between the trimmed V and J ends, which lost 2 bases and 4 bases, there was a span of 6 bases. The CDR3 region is CASSDPLYNEQFF. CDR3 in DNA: TGTGCCAGCAGTGACCCCCTTTACAATGAGCAGTTCTTC.

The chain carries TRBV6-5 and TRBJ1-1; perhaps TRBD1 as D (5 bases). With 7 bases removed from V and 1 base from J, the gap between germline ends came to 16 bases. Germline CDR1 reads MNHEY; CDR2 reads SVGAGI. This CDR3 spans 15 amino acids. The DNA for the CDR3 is TGTGCCAGCATCCCTCTCGACAGCTCGAACACTGAAGCTTTCTTT. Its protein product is CASIPLDSSNTEAFF.

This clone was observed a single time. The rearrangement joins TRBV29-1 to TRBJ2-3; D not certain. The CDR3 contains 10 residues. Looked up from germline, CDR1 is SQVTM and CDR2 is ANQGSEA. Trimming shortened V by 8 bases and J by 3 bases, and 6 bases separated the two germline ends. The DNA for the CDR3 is TGCAGCTCCCATACAGATACGCAGTATTTT. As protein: CSSHTDTQYF.

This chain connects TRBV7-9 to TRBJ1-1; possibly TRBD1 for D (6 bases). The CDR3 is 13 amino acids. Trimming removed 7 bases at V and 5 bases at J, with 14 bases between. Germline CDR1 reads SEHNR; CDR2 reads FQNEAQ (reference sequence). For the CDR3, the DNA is TGTGCCAGCAACAAAGGGGGGGGTACTGAAGCTTTCTTT. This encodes CASNKGGGTEAFF.

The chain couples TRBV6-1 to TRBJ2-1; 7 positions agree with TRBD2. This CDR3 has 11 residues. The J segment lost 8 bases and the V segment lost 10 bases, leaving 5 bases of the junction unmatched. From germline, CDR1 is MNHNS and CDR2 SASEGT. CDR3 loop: CATGRGYEQFF. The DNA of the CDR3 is TGTGCCACAGGGAGGGGCTATGAGCAGTTCTTC.

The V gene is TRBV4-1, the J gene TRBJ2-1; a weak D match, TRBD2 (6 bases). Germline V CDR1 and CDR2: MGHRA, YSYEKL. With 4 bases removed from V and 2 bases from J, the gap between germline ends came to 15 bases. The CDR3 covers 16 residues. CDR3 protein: CASSRAPGEAYNEQFF. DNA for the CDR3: TGCGCCAGCAGCCGAGCCCCCGGGGAGGCCTACAATGAGCAGTTCTTC.

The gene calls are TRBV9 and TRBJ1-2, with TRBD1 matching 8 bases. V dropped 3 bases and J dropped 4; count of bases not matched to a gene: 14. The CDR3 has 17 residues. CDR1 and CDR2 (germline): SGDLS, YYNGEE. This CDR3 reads CASSAPWQGASTYGYTF. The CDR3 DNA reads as TGTGCCAGCAGCGCTCCTTGGCAGGGGGCCTCAACCTATGGCTACACCTTC.

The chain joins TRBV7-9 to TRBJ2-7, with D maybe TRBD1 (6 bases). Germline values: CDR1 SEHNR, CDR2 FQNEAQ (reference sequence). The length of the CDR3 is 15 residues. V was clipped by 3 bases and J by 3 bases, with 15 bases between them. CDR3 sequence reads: CASSLSRGSYYEQYF. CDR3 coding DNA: TGTGCCAGCAGCTTGAGCAGGGGCTCGTACTACGAGCAGTACTTC.

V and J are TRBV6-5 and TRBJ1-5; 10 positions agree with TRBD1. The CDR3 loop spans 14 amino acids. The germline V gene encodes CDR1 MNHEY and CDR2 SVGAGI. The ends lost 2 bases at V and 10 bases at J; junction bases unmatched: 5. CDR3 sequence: CASSYSDRGRPQHF. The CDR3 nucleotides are TGTGCCAGCAGTTACAGCGACAGGGGGCGCCCCCAGCATTTT.

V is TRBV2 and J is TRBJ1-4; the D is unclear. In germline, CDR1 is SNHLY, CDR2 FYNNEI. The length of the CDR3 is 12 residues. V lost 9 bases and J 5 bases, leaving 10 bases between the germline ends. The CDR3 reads CASKGGNEKLFF. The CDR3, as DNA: TGTGCCAGTAAGGGAGGGAATGAAAAACTGTTTTTT. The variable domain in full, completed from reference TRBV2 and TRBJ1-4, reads EPEVTQTPSHQVTQMGQEVILRCVPISNHLYFYWYRQILGQKVEFLVSFYNNEISEKSEIFDDQFSVERPDGSNFTLKIRSTKLEDSAMYFCASKGGNEKLFFGSGTQLSVL.

As DNA, the CDR3 is TGTGCCATCAGAACTTCTTCCTCTGGGACAGCTAATTCACCCCTCCACTTT. Translated, it gives CAIRTSSSGTANSPLHF. V is TRBV10-3 and J is TRBJ1-6; 7 bases match TRBD1. Losses at the gene ends were 6 bases for V and 6 bases for J; bases not matched to a gene: 14. This CDR3 is built from 17 residues. The germline gives CDR1 ENHRY, CDR2 SYGVKD.

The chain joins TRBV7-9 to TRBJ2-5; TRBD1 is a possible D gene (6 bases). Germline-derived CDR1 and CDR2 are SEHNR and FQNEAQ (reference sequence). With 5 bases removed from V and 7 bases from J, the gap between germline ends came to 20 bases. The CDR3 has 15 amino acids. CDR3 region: CASSPQGLERWTQYF. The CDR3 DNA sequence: TGTGCCAGCAGCCCTCAGGGGCTTGAGCGGTGGACCCAGTACTTC.

Here the CDR3 reads CASSAEIGSWETQYF. In nucleotides, the CDR3 is TGTGCCAGCAGTGCTGAGATCGGGTCCTGGGAGACCCAGTACTTC. The chain uses TRBV2 and TRBJ2-5; no definite D call. Germline V CDR1 and CDR2: SNHLY, FYNNEI. Deletions cut 4 bases from V and 5 bases from J, with 17 bases between. This CDR3 contains 15 residues.

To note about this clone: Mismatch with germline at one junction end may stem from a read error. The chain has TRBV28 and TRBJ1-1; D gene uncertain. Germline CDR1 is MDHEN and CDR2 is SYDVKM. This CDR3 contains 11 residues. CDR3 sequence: CASPGNSEAFF. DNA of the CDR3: TGTGCCTCCCCGGGGAACTCTGAAGCTTTCTTT.

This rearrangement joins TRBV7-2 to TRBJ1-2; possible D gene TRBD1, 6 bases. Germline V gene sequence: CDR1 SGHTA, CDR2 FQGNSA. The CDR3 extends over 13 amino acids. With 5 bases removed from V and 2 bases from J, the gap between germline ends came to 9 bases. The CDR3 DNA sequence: TGTGCCAGCAGCCCTCAGGGGAACTATGGCTACACCTTC. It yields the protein CASSPQGNYGYTF.

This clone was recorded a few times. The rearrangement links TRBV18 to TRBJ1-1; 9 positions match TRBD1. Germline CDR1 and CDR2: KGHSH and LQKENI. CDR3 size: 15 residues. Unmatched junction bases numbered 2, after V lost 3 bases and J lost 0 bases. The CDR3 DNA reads TGTGCCAGCTCACCGGGACAGGGCTTGAACACTGAAGCTTTCTTT. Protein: CASSPGQGLNTEAFF.

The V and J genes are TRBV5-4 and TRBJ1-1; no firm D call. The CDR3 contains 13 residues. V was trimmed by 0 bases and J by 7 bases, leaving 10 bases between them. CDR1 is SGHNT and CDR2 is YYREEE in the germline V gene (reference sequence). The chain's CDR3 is CASSLVAVSEAFF. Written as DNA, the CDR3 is TGTGCCAGCAGCTTGGTAGCTGTGAGTGAAGCTTTCTTT.

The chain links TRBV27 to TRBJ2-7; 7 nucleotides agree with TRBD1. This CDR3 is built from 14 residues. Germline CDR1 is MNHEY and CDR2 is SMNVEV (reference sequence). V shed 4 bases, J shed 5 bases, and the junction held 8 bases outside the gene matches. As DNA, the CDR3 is TGTGCCAGCAGTTACGACAGGGCGGCTAACGAGCAGTACTTC. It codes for CASSYDRAANEQYF.

The CDR3 sequence: CASSGDRGRGTGELFF. In DNA form, the CDR3 reads TGTGCCAGCAGCGGGGACAGGGGGCGCGGGACCGGGGAGCTGTTTTTT. The chain combines TRBV7-9 with TRBJ2-2; 12 bases are a match to TRBD1. Unmatched junction bases numbered 6, after V lost 5 bases and J lost 5 bases. CDR1 SEHNR and CDR2 FQNEAQ come from the germline V gene (reference sequence). The CDR3 runs to 16 residues.